The source of this T cell receptor beta chain is a study of post-analysis software for immune sequencing data (dated by TCRdb to 2013 to 2016). In the study overall: Relapsing-remitting, secondary progressive and progressive-relapsing multiple sclerosis were recorded as disease courses, and subtype annotation was lacking for some patients. Patient repertoires were compared against roughly 12 previously published healthy control repertoires from donors aged roughly 6 to 27 years. A subset of samples was prepared in parallel using single-end sample barcoding, then pooled and co-amplified after Illumina adapter ligation.

The library was prepared using PCR. The data were produced on an Illumina HiSeq 2500. To reduce PCR and sequencing biases, unique molecular identifiers were built into the TCR beta cDNA libraries. About 500,000 cDNA molecules were obtained for every 1 to 10 million input T cells, so each molecule roughly corresponded to one T cell. Patient libraries were prepared and sequenced with the same protocol used for the earlier healthy control dataset. Samples belonging to the same batch were prepared together, multiplexed and sequenced on a shared HiSeq lane. On the authors' methods: Raw barcoded reads were processed with MIGEC, and single-read molecular identifier groups were discarded before consensus assembly and CDR3 extraction. Clonotype tables were post-analysed with VDJtools, and diversity was normalized by down-sampling all datasets to the smallest sample size. Repertoire overlap clustering matched CDR3 amino acid but not nucleotide sequences to correct batch-related cross-sample contamination. The public reads were reanalyzed by TCRdb: fastp trimming at Q25, MiXCR alignment, in-frame beta chains only. Each entry is one CDR3 protein sequence, shown with its most common DNA and genes. The V and J calls reflect TCRdb's pipeline rather than the authors' work. A total of almost 700,000 distinct CDR3 sequences appear in this sample, approximately 60% of them only once. Of the sample, 11% falls within the top ten clones.

CDR3 length: 12 amino acids, cysteine to phenylalanine. The sequence is cut down to CDR3 DNA, 36 bases in frame from base 1. The trim is 4 bases for V and 5 bases for J, with a gap of 11 bases between the germline ends. According to the germline V gene, CDR1 reads SQVTM and CDR2 reads ANQGSEA. To demonstrate the VDJtools post-analysis software, the study profiled TCR beta repertoires from the peripheral blood of about 13 young patients with multiple sclerosis. The multiple sclerosis patients were children and adolescents ranging in age from about 6 to 16 years. Details on this clonotype: Its antigen is unknown. There are no base qualities to consult, and no much larger clone falls within one base.

The paper as a whole reports these results and caveats: Normalized Chao1 diversity was significantly lower in multiple sclerosis patients than controls, suggesting substantial peripheral T-cell clonal expansion. Strong co-clustering of samples prepared in the same batch was shown by direct clustering with F measure, prompting a batch-effect correction. The multiple sclerosis patient group was slightly younger than the control group. Four to six TRBV segments, including TRBV5-6, TRBV5-1 and TRBV20-1, were significantly more frequent in patients than controls.

The chain employs TRBV29-1 and TRBJ1-2; there is no confident call for the D gene. Input material: blood. The source of this sequence is a girl aged 2 to 9 with multiple sclerosis. The CDR3 in this case is CSVADVAYGYTF. In nucleotide form, the sequence is TGCAGCGTTGCTGACGTGGCGTATGGCTACACCTTC. This CDR3, with the reference TRBV29-1 and TRBJ1-2 proteins standing in past its ends, gives the full variable domain SAVISQKPSRDICQRGTSLTIQCQVDSQVTMMFWYRQQPGQSLTLIATANQGSEATYESGFVIDKFPISRPNLTFSTLTVSNMSPEDSSIYLCSVADVAYGYTFGSGTRLTVV.